Following are 9 T cell receptor beta chains from one sample sequenced in a study of cytomegalovirus exposure and HLA in healthy donors. The PCR used 60 Vbeta and 13 Jbeta primers. The assay was immunoSEQ multiplex PCR, and TCRdb's table has in-frame clones only and misses some. The table includes some 130,000 clones, over 60% detected once. Sample: PBMCs. These receptors were collected from a woman in her sixties in good health and CMV-seronegative.

J is TRBJ1-2 and V is TRBV6-6, with TRBD1 matching over 9 bases. The CDR3 runs to 14 residues. Germline V gene sequence: CDR1 MNHNY, CDR2 SVGAGI (reference sequence). V lost 4 bases to trimming and J lost 0 bases; unmatched junction nucleotides: 0. The CDR3 DNA is TGTGCCAGCAGTTGGGACAGGGCTAACTATGGCTACACCTTC. Protein product: CASSWDRANYGYTF.

The chain couples TRBV2 to TRBJ1-4, with 7 bases aligning to TRBD1. Trimming removed 4 bases from V and 5 bases from J; junction bases left unmatched: 7. Germline-derived CDR1 and CDR2 are SNHLY and FYNNEI. The CDR3 runs 15 residues. The CDR3 DNA reads TGTGCCAGCAGTGCCCCGACAGGGCGCAATGAAAAACTGTTTTTT. Its translation is CASSAPTGRNEKLFF.

This chain links TRBV15 with TRBJ2-7; 7 bases are a match to TRBD1. CDR1 and CDR2 (germline): LNHNV, YYDKDF (reference sequence). The CDR3 consists of 14 residues. Trimming took 3 bases from V and 2 from J; bases not matched to a gene: 4. CDR3 in amino acids: CATSRGQPPYEQYF. CDR3 sequence (DNA): TGTGCCACCAGCAGGGGACAGCCGCCCTACGAGCAGTACTTC.

The V call is TRBV6-5, the J call TRBJ2-5; 10 bases are a match to TRBD1. The J call may be incorrect, as the DNA end agrees better with TRBJ2-7. Germline assignment: CDR1 MNHEY and CDR2 SVGAGI. The CDR3 extends over 14 amino acids. The CDR3 sequence: CASSYRDRGYEQYF. The CDR3 nucleotides are TGTGCCAGCAGTTACCGGGACAGGGGCTACGAGCAGTACTTC.

The chain uses TRBV4-1 and TRBJ2-7; TRBD2 is a possible D gene (5 bases). V dropped 1 base and J dropped 1 base, with 11 bases sitting between them. Germline CDR1 and CDR2: MGHRA and YSYEKL. The CDR3 has 15 amino acids. The CDR3 protein is CASSQAAGQSYEQYF. For the CDR3, the DNA is TGCGCCAGCAGCCAAGCCGCGGGCCAGTCCTACGAGCAGTACTTC.

The rearrangement links TRBV4-1 to TRBJ2-7, with a weak D call TRBD1 (6 bases). CDR3 length equals 15 residues. From germline, CDR1 is MGHRA and CDR2 YSYEKL. Deletions cut 2 bases from V and 0 bases from J, with 11 bases between. The CDR3 here is CASSQQGQVSYEQYF. DNA of the CDR3: TGCGCCAGCAGCCAACAGGGGCAGGTCTCCTACGAGCAGTACTTC.

The V and J genes are TRBV6-1 and TRBJ1-3; 9 bases are shared with TRBD1. This CDR3 spans 15 amino acids. Trimming cost V 7 bases and J 4 bases; bases outside gene matches: 8. Germline V gene sequence: CDR1 MNHNS, CDR2 SASEGT. Here the CDR3 DNA reads TGTGCCAGCAAAAACAGGGGGCAGAGGGGAAACACCATATATTTT. It yields the protein CASKNRGQRGNTIYF.

This chain joins TRBV7-2 and TRBJ2-3; 8 bases align to TRBD2. V shed 1 base and J 2 bases; nucleotides not matched to a gene: 8. CDR1 is SGHTA and CDR2 is FQGNSA in the germline V gene. There are 17 residues in the CDR3. In DNA, the CDR3 is TGTGCCAGCAGCTTAGAAGTTAGCGGGGTGGCCACAGATACGCAGTATTTT. As protein: CASSLEVSGVATDTQYF.

The chain recombines TRBV18 with TRBJ1-5, with D possibly TRBD1 on 6 matching bases. V was cut by 1 base and J by 2 bases, with 12 bases left in between. The CDR3 runs to 16 residues. Per germline, CDR1 KGHSH and CDR2 LQKENI. CDR3 sequence (DNA): TGTGCCAGCTCACCACTCCCGGGGGGCGGCAATCAGCCCCAGCATTTT. Translated, it gives CASSPLPGGGNQPQHF.